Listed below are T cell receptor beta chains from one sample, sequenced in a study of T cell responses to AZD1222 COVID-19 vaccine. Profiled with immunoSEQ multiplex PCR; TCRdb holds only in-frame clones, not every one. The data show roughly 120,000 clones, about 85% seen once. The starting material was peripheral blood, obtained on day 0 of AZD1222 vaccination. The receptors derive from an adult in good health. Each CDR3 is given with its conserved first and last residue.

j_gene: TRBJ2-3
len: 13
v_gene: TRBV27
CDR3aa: CASSLEGGDTQYF

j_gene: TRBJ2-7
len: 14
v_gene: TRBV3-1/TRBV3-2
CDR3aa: CASSKRGGSYEQYF

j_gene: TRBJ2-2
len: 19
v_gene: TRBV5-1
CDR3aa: CASTTSSSGRGSGTGELFF

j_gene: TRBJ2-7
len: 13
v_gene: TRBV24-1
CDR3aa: CATSDLPGTRQYF

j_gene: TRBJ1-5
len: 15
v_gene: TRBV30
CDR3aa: CAWSPDRDSNQPQHF

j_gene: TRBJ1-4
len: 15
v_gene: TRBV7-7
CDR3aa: CASSPTTGGSEKLFF

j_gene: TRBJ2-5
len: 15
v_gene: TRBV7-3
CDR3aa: CASSLNRGRAETQYF

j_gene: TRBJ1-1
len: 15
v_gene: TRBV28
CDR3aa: CASSFIGEMNTEAFF

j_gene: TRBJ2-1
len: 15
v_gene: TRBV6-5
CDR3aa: CASSRGQILYNEQFF

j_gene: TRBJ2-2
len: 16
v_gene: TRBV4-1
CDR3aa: CASSPGRGPNTGELFF

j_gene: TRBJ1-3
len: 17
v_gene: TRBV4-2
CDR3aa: CASSQGSEEPHGNTIYF

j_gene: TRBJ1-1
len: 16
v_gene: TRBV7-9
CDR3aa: CASSLSGAGLNTEAFF

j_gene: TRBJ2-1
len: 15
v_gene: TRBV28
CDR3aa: CASALGGISYNEQFF

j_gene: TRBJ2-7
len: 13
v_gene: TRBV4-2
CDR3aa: CASSQRDGYEQYF

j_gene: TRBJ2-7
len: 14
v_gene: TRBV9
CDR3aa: CASSPTMEVYEQYF

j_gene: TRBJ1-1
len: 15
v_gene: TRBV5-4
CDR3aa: CASSNLQRKLAEAFF

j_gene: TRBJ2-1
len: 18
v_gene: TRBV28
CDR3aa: CASGNFGAGGYPYNEQFF

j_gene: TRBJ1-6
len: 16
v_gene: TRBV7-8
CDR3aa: CASSLDLVRGTSPLHF

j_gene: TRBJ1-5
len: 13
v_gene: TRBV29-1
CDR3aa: CSVGQGAGQPQHF

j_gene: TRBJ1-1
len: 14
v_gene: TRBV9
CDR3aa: CASSAGEKNTEAFF

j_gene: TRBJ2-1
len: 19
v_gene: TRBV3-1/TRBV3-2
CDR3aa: CASSQLPSGVRSSYNEQFF

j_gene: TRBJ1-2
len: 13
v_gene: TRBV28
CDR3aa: CATLTGGRYGYTF

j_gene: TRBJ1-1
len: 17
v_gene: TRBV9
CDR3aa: CASSVASGQGPNTEAFF

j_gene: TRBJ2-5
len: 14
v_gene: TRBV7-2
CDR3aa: CASSFSPRGETQYF

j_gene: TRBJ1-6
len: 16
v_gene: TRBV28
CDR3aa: CASSRGGWPNNSPLHF

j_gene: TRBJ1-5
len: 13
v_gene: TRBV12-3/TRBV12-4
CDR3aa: CASSLGRNQPQHF

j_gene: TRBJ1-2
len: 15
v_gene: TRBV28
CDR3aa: CASSALRGGNYGYTF

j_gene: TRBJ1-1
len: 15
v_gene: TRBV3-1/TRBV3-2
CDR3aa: CASSQPGNLNTEAFF

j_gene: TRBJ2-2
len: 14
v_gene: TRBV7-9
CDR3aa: CASSTDTETGELFF

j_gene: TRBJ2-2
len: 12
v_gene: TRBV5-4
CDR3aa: CASSYFGGELFF

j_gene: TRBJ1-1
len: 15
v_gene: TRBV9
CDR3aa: CASSVSATWGTEAFF

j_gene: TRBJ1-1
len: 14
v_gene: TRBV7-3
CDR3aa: CASSLDGGGTEAFF

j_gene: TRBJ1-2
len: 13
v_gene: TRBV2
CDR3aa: CASSDPANYGYTF

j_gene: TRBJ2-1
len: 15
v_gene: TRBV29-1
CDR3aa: CSVDGTSGTYNEQFF

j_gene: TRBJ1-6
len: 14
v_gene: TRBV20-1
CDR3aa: CSASEAAHNSPLHF

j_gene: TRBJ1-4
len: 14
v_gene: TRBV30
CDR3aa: CAWSRVRGNEKLFF

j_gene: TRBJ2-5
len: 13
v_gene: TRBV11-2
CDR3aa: CASRSGVQETQYF

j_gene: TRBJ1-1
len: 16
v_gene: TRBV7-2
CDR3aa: CASSSRGSGANTEAFF

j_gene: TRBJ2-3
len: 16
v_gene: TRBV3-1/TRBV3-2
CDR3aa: CASSRSGAMSPDTQYF

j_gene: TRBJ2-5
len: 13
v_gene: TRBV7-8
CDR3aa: CASSGPARGGQYF

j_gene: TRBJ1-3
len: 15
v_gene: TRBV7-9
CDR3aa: CASSLVPGFGNTIYF

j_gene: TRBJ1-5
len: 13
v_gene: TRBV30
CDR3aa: CAWSPGGGQPQHF